Presented here are 25 T cell receptor beta chains from one specimen sequenced in a study of vaccination effects on CD4 cells after COVID-19. CD4+ T cells specific for antigen were expanded with viral peptide pools by the ViraFEST assay before sequencing. Culturing for nine to ten days preceded CD4+ T cell isolation. Vaccine administered to participants consisted of two doses of either BNT162b2 or mRNA-1273. Repertoires were generated with immunoSEQ multiplex PCR, while TCRdb's copy carries only in-frame clones and drops some. The table lists tens of thousands of clones, about 76% of them singletons. These receptors have no identified antigens. Sequencing was performed on CD4+ T cells from PBMCs cultured with HCoV-OC43 spike peptides, taken after COVID-19 vaccination. Specified subset: HCoV-OC43 spike overlapping peptide pool stimulation. The receptors stem from a human donor who received a COVID-19 vaccine.

The V call is TRBV24-1, the J call TRBJ2-3; 8 nucleotides match TRBD2. J gave up 3 bases and V 1 base, and 5 bases lay outside the gene matches. CDR1 is KGHDR, CDR2 SFDVKD, per germline. This CDR3 contains 16 residues. The DNA for the CDR3 is TGTGCCACCAGTGATTTCTACGGGGGGGCAACAGATACGCAGTATTTT. It is translated as CATSDFYGGATDTQYF.

The gene calls are TRBV5-4 and TRBJ2-5; 7 bases fit TRBD2. CDR3 size: 16 residues. The germline CDR1 and CDR2 sequences are SGHNT and YYREEE (reference sequence). Trimming took 5 bases from V and 3 from J; bases not matched to a gene: 13. The CDR3 coding sequence is TGTGCCAGCAGGGGGGGGTCCGGGGGACTCGAAGAGACCCAGTACTTC. This codes for CASRGGSGGLEETQYF.

This chain uses TRBV30 with TRBJ1-4, with 9 bases aligning to TRBD1. Germline V lookup: CDR1 GTSNPN, CDR2 SVGIG (reference sequence). The V and J ends lost 2 bases and 6 bases, in that order; junction bases with no gene match: 4. The CDR3 is 14 amino acids. The CDR3: CAWSTGQGDEKLFF. CDR3 bases: TGTGCCTGGAGTACGGGACAGGGTGATGAAAAACTGTTTTTT.

The chain carries TRBV2 and TRBJ1-4; D ambiguous. V was shortened by 6 bases and J by 8 bases, with 13 bases between the two germline ends. This CDR3 has 13 amino acids. CDR1 and CDR2 (germline): SNHLY, FYNNEI. This CDR3 is CASRSGLGEKLFF. CDR3 DNA: TGTGCCAGCAGGTCAGGCCTCGGCGAAAAACTGTTTTTT.

This chain connects TRBV4-2 to TRBJ1-2, with D uncertain. The CDR3 is 15 residues long. Germline CDR1 and CDR2: LGHNA and YNFKEQ. Trimming removed 0 bases from V and 5 bases from J, with 13 bases in between. CDR3 loop: CASSQDRGRTYGYTF. The CDR3 bases are TGTGCCAGCAGCCAAGATCGAGGCAGGACGTATGGCTACACCTTC.

This sequence joins TRBV6-2 or TRBV6-3 and TRBJ2-1; 9 nucleotides match TRBD2. The trim removed 4 bases at V and 13 bases at J, leaving 26 bases unmatched. The germline V gene encodes CDR1 MNHEY and CDR2 SVGEGT. CDR3 size: 19 residues. CDR3 DNA: TGTGCCAGCAGTTCATCAGTGTTCAAGGGAGGCGGGAGGGCCGGTGAACAGTTCTTC. Translated: CASSSSVFKGGGRAGEQFF.

The chain recombines TRBV3-1 (or the pseudogene TRBV3-2) with TRBJ1-2, with 7 bases fitting TRBD1. Germline V lookup: CDR1 LGHDT, CDR2 YNNKEL (reference sequence). V was pared by 6 bases and J by 6 bases, with 4 bases of the junction left unmatched. This CDR3 has 12 residues. The DNA of the CDR3 is TGTGCCAGCAGTAACAGGGGTCATGGCTACACCTTC. Its protein is CASSNRGHGYTF.

Here the CDR3 reads CASSFTSAGTSGGSYEQYF. The CDR3 nucleotides read TGCGCCAGCAGCTTCACCTCGGCGGGGACTAGCGGGGGATCCTACGAGCAGTACTTC. The V and J genes are TRBV4-1 and TRBJ2-7; 14 bases line up with TRBD2. The CDR3 totals 19 residues. Germline-derived CDR1 and CDR2 are MGHRA and YSYEKL. Trimming cost V 5 bases and J 1 base; bases outside gene matches: 13.

CDR3 in amino acids: CASSQSGLAYEQYF. DNA of the CDR3: TGCGCCAGCAGCCAATCGGGACTAGCCTACGAGCAGTACTTC. The genes are TRBV4-1 and TRBJ2-7, with TRBD2 matching over 8 bases. V was pared by 2 bases and J by 2 bases, with 2 bases of the junction left unmatched. The germline V gene encodes CDR1 MGHRA and CDR2 YSYEKL. There are 14 residues in the CDR3.

This clone was seen once. The chain is built from TRBV4-1 and TRBJ1-3, with D uncertain. Per the germline V gene, CDR1 is MGHRA and CDR2 is YSYEKL. Trimming took off 1 base at V and 4 bases at J, with 14 bases between the two ends. The CDR3 totals 16 residues. CDR3 sequence (DNA): TGCGCCAGCAGCCAAGCGGGTTGGGGAGCCGGAAACACCATATATTTT. Translating gives CASSQAGWGAGNTIYF.

CDR3 coding DNA: TGTGCCAGCAGCTCGACAGGGGCAGAGACCCAGTACTTC. Translation: CASSSTGAETQYF. This chain uses TRBV7-7 with TRBJ2-5, with 8 bases lining up with TRBD1. With 4 bases clipped from V and 4 bases from J, the junction kept 2 bases outside the gene matches. Germline values: CDR1 SSHAT, CDR2 FNYEAQ (reference sequence). The CDR3 is 13 residues long. The complete variable domain, with remaining parts taken from reference TRBV7-7 and TRBJ2-5, reads GAGVSQSPRYKVTKRGQDVTLRCDPISSHATLYWYQQALGQGPEFLTYFNYEAQPDKSGLPSDRFSAERPEGSISTLTIQRTEQRDSAMYRCASSSTGAETQYFGPGTRLLVL.

V is TRBV11-2 and J is TRBJ2-5; TRBD2 matches 9 bases. Germline V gene sequence: CDR1 SGHAT, CDR2 FQNNGV. The CDR3 runs 15 residues. Trimming cost V 1 base and J 7 bases; bases outside gene matches: 7. The CDR3 sequence: CASSLGTSDPGTQYF. The CDR3 coding sequence is TGTGCCAGCAGCTTAGGGACTAGCGACCCCGGGACCCAGTACTTC.

This clone appeared once. The J gene is TRBJ2-7, the V gene TRBV13; a weak D match, TRBD2 (5 bases). Germline V gives CDR1 PRHDT, CDR2 FYEKMQ (reference sequence). The CDR3 has 14 amino acids. Trimming took off 6 bases at V and 4 bases at J, with 16 bases between the two ends. CDR3 amino acids: CASRRSLGGYEQYF. The DNA of the CDR3 is TGTGCCAGCAGAAGGTCCCTCGGCGGGTACGAGCAGTACTTC.

The gene calls are TRBV5-1 and TRBJ2-7; D unresolved. The germline gives CDR1 SGHRS, CDR2 YFSETQ. V was clipped by 0 bases and J by 3 bases, with 10 bases between them. The CDR3 runs to 14 residues. The CDR3 spells CASSLVVIGYEQYF. Here the CDR3 DNA reads TGCGCCAGCAGCTTGGTAGTAATCGGCTACGAGCAGTACTTC.

This chain connects TRBV11-2 to TRBJ2-7; perhaps TRBD2 as D (6 bases). V lost 6 bases and J 4 bases, leaving 19 bases between the germline ends. Germline assignment: CDR1 SGHAT and CDR2 FQNNGV. This CDR3 comprises 15 residues. The CDR3 DNA reads as TGTGCCAGCAGGCTTCCCGGTGGGAGGAGGTACGAGCAGTACTTC. It is translated as CASRLPGGRRYEQYF. Full variable domain (missing parts from reference TRBV11-2 and TRBJ2-7): EAGVAQSPRYKIIEKRQSVAFWCNPISGHATLYWYQQILGQGPKLLIQFQNNGVVDDSQLPKDRFSAERLKGVDSTLKIQPAKLEDSAVYLCASRLPGGRRYEQYFGPGTRLTVT.

V usage is TRBV3-1 (or the pseudogene TRBV3-2) and J usage is TRBJ2-7; D is unclear. This CDR3 contains 13 residues. V gave up 0 bases and J gave up 5 bases, with 8 bases separating them. Germline CDR1 and CDR2: LGHDT and YNNKEL (reference sequence). The CDR3 reads CASSQDRVNEQYF. CDR3 nucleotide sequence: TGTGCCAGCAGCCAAGATAGGGTTAACGAGCAGTACTTC.

The CDR3, as DNA: TGCGCCAGCAGCGGGACAGGGGATGGGGCAGAGACCCAGTACTTC. As protein: CASSGTGDGAETQYF. This chain joins TRBV5-1 and TRBJ2-5, with 10 bases aligning to TRBD1. The CDR3 extends over 15 amino acids. In germline, CDR1 is SGHRS, CDR2 YFSETQ. The V gene end was trimmed by 4 bases and the J gene end by 4 bases; junction bases not matched to a gene: 7.

V is TRBV3-1 (or the pseudogene TRBV3-2) and J is TRBJ2-7; D remains ambiguous. This CDR3 has 11 amino acids. From germline, CDR1 is LGHDT and CDR2 YNNKEL (reference sequence). The V gene lost 1 base and the J gene lost 12 bases, with 10 bases spanning the gap. CDR3 region: CASSQGYWAYF. The CDR3 bases are TGTGCCAGCAGCCAAGGCTACTGGGCGTACTTC.

This rearrangement joins TRBV5-1 to TRBJ1-1, with a weak D call TRBD1 (5 bases). V lost 2 bases and J lost 2, with 22 bases in between. Germline-derived CDR1 and CDR2 are SGHRS and YFSETQ. The CDR3 contains 18 residues. The CDR3 reads CASSFLTGAAAFNTEAFF. CDR3 nucleotides: TGCGCCAGCAGCTTCCTCACCGGGGCAGCCGCCTTTAACACTGAAGCTTTCTTT.

The rearrangement uses TRBV5-1 and TRBJ1-3; TRBD1 matches at 7 bases. V dropped 4 bases and J dropped 3; count of bases not matched to a gene: 4. This CDR3 is 14 amino acids long. Germline assignment: CDR1 SGHRS and CDR2 YFSETQ. CDR3 nucleotides: TGCGCCAGCAGCGGTGGGGACAGTGGAAACACCATATATTTT. It codes for CASSGGDSGNTIYF.

This rearrangement joins TRBV5-4 to TRBJ2-5, with D unresolved. The germline gives CDR1 SGHNT, CDR2 YYREEE (reference sequence). The CDR3 runs to 14 residues. V was trimmed by 3 bases and J by 5 bases, leaving 14 bases between them. The chain's CDR3 is CASSSDPSPETQYF. For the CDR3, the DNA is TGTGCCAGCAGCTCTGACCCCTCCCCGGAGACCCAGTACTTC.

This clone was counted a few times. V usage is TRBV27 and J usage is TRBJ2-7, with 9 positions matching TRBD1. The germline gives CDR1 MNHEY, CDR2 SMNVEV (reference sequence). CDR3 length equals 17 residues. V lost 3 bases and J lost 4; bases outside the gene matches: 13. CDR3 region: CASSLGRTGEKMYEQYF. DNA for the CDR3: TGTGCCAGCAGTTTGGGCCGGACAGGGGAAAAAATGTACGAGCAGTACTTC.

CDR3 protein: CASTPGTPGRETQYF. The CDR3 DNA follows: TGTGCCAGCACCCCCGGGACCCCAGGTCGAGAGACCCAGTACTTC. The chain links TRBV6-5 to TRBJ2-5; D possibly matches TRBD1 or TRBD2 (5 bases each). V dropped 7 bases and J dropped 4 bases, with 19 bases sitting between them. This CDR3 region has 15 residues. Germline V CDR1 and CDR2: MNHEY, SVGAGI.

The chain couples TRBV14 to TRBJ2-1; 8 bases match TRBD2. Germline V gene data show CDR1 as SGHDN and CDR2 as FVKESK. CDR3 length: 17 amino acids. V shed 4 bases, J shed 0 bases, and the junction held 8 bases outside the gene matches. The CDR3 bases are TGTGCCAGCAGCCGTCAATTAGCGGGATTCTCCTACAATGAGCAGTTCTTC. Amino acid sequence: CASSRQLAGFSYNEQFF.

The chain recombines TRBV30 with TRBJ2-1, with 8 bases identical to TRBD1. In germline, CDR1 is GTSNPN, CDR2 SVGIG (reference sequence). The CDR3 runs 14 residues. V lost 1 base and J lost 1; bases outside the gene matches: 0. CDR3 residues: CAWSGQGSYNEQFF. CDR3 DNA: TGTGCCTGGAGTGGACAGGGGTCCTACAATGAGCAGTTCTTC.